This TCR beta chain was retrieved from a study of shared clonotypes between healthy human individuals. Study-wide context: Donors were a couple of women and a few men aged 18 to 49. Whole-study findings and limits: Sharing across four donors was seen in roughly 5.2% of naive CD4 clonotypes.

CDR1 is MDHEN and CDR2 is SYDVKM in the germline V gene. Between the trimmed V and J ends, which lost 3 bases and 5 bases, there was a span of 15 bases. CDR3 length: 15 amino acids. Once extracted for a subset, genomic DNA was divided evenly among several immunoSEQ plates. In the original processing: Filtering differed for immunoSEQ, which gave only junction sequences without quality scores. Produced via immunoSEQ multiplex PCR; TCRdb's table is partial and in-frame only. V, J and clone size reflect that table, while D and trimming were determined from the DNA. Here the sample spans some 2,500,000 clones, 85% to 95% being singletons. Note on this clone: Antigen: not known.

The chain employs TRBV28 and TRBJ2-3, with D possibly matching TRBD2 (6 bases). The sample consisted of naive CD4+ T cells from PBMCs. Indicated subset: CD45RA+ positively selected. The source of this sequence is a man younger than 35 in good health. Some clones in this sample may be carry-over from other donors' samples. The DNA for the CDR3 is TGTGCCAGCAGTTTGGGTAGTCTAGCGAGAGATACGCAGTATTTT. Translating it yields CASSLGSLARDTQYF. Looking up the rest from reference TRBV28 and TRBJ2-3 gives the full variable domain: DVKVTQSSRYLVKRTGEKVFLECVQDMDHENMFWYRQDPGLGLRLIYFSYDVKMKEKGDIPEGYSVSREKKERFSLILESASTNQTSMYLCASSLGSLARDTQYFGPGTRLTVL.